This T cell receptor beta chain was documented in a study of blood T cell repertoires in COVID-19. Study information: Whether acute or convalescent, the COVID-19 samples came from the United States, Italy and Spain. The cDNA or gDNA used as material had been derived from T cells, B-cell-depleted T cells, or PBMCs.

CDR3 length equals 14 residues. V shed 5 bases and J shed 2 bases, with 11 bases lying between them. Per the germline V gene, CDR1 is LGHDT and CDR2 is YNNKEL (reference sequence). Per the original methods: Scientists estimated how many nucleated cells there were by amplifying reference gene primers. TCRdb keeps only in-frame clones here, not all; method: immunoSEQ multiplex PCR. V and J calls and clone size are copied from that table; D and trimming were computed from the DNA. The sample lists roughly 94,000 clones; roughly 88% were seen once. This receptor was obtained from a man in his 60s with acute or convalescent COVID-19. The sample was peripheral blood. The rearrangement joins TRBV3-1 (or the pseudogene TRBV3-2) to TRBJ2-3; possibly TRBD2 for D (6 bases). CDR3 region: CASSFELATDTQYF. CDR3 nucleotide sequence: TGTGCCAGCAGCTTCGAACTAGCCACAGATACGCAGTATTTT.